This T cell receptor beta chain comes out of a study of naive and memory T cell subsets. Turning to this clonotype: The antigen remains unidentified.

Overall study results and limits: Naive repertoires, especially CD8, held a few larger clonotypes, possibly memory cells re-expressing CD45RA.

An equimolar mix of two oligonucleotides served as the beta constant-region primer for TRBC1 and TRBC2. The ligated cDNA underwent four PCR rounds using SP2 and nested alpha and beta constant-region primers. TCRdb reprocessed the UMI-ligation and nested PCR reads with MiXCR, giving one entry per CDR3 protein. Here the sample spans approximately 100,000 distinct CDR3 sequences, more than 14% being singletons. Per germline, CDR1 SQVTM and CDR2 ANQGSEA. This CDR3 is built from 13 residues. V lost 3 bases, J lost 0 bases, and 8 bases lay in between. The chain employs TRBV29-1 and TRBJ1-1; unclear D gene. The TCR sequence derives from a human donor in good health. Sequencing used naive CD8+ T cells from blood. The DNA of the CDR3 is TGCAGCGTTGAGGAAAACATGAACACTGAAGCTTTCTTT. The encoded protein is CSVEENMNTEAFF.